These 15 T cell receptor beta chains were all obtained from the same sample, sequenced in a study of blood T cells in healthy people across ages. Through a sample-barcoded 5' primer and a J-beta primer mix, a second PCR was run for roughly 6 to 12 cycles. TCRdb passed the 5' RACE reads through MiXCR, listing each CDR3 protein once. The table lists 920,000 or so distinct CDR3 sequences, 45% of them singletons, with 18% in the top ten. The sample consisted of blood. Every receptor here comes from a woman aged 55 to 70 in good health.

The V gene is TRBV4-2, the J gene TRBJ2-2, with 11 bases matching TRBD1. The CDR3 loop spans 15 amino acids. J gave up 5 bases and V 11 bases, and 10 bases lay outside the gene matches. Germline V gives CDR1 LGHNA, CDR2 YNFKEQ. The CDR3 DNA sequence: TGTGCCTCTTCGGACAGGGGGCGCGGAACCGGGGAGCTGTTTTTT. Translation gives CASSDRGRGTGELFF.

This chain connects TRBV11-2 to TRBJ2-1; 8 nucleotides agree with TRBD1. This CDR3 is 19 amino acids long. Germline assignment: CDR1 SGHAT and CDR2 FQNNGV. V was pared by 2 bases and J by 0 bases, with 12 bases of the junction left unmatched. The CDR3 here is CASSLLGRGPESSYNEQFF. CDR3 DNA sequence: TGTGCCAGCAGCTTACTTGGCAGGGGGCCCGAGAGCTCCTACAATGAGCAGTTCTTC.

Only a few counts were recorded for this clonotype. The chain employs TRBV5-1 and TRBJ2-5; weak D call: TRBD2 (6 bases). Germline V gene sequence: CDR1 SGHRS, CDR2 YFSETQ. Deletions cut 0 bases from V and 11 bases from J, with 23 bases between. The CDR3 extends over 16 amino acids. CDR3 in amino acids: CASSLGRRESYNEQYF. The DNA of the CDR3 is TGCGCCAGCAGCTTGGGTAGGCGGGAATCGTACAATGAGCAGTACTTC.

This rearrangement joins TRBV10-3 to TRBJ2-3; 10 nucleotides align to TRBD2. This CDR3 has 15 amino acids. The V gene end was trimmed by 6 bases and the J gene end by 1 base; junction bases not matched to a gene: 4. CDR1 is ENHRY and CDR2 is SYGVKD in the germline V gene. The CDR3 DNA sequence: TGTGCCATCAGCCTAGCGGGAGCTGGCACAGATACGCAGTATTTT. As protein: CAISLAGAGTDTQYF.

The V gene is TRBV3-1, the J gene TRBJ2-1; 10 nucleotides agree with TRBD2. The junction had 12 bases not matched to a gene; V was cut back by 0 bases and J by 7 bases. In germline, CDR1 is LGHDT, CDR2 YNNKEL (reference sequence). The CDR3 runs 18 residues. The CDR3 here is CASSQDKRAGGPRNEQFF. The CDR3 bases are TGTGCCAGCAGCCAAGATAAACGAGCGGGAGGGCCGAGGAATGAGCAGTTCTTC.

Comment on this clonotype: A much larger clone sits a single nucleotide away, making a read error possible. The chain combines TRBV15 with TRBJ2-3; 7 positions match TRBD2. V shed 2 bases, J shed 3 bases, and the junction held 8 bases outside the gene matches. Germline CDR1 LNHNV, CDR2 YYDKDF (reference sequence). This CDR3 is built from 16 residues. CDR3 in amino acids: CATSRSGRAGTDTQYF. As DNA, the CDR3 is TGTGCCACCAGCAGATCCGGACGAGCGGGAACAGATACGCAGTATTTT.

This clonotype was found many times. The rearrangement joins TRBV5-1 to TRBJ2-7; D perhaps matches TRBD2 (6 bases). The CDR3 consists of 15 residues. With 0 bases removed from V and 2 bases from J, the gap between germline ends came to 12 bases. Germline V CDR1 and CDR2: SGHRS, YFSETQ. In DNA, the CDR3 is TGCGCCAGCAGCTTGGTTGGGACTGGTCCCTACGAGCAGTACTTC. This translates into CASSLVGTGPYEQYF.

This chain uses TRBV2 with TRBJ2-6, with D possibly TRBD1 on 5 matching bases. CDR3 length equals 12 residues. Germline V gene lookup returns CDR1 SNHLY and CDR2 FYNNEI. Trimming took off 10 bases at V and 6 bases at J, with 10 bases between the two ends. CDR3 protein: CATKQAANVLTF. Written as DNA, the CDR3 is TGTGCCACCAAACAGGCGGCCAACGTCCTGACTTTC.

A few counts support this clonotype. The chain is built from TRBV28 and TRBJ2-7; D unclear. The CDR3 contains 16 residues. Germline CDR1 MDHEN, CDR2 SYDVKM. Trimming cost V 7 bases and J 1 base, with 20 bases left between them. The CDR3 loop reads CASTSAARPSSYEQYF. The CDR3 nucleotides are TGTGCCAGCACCTCGGCTGCGAGGCCTTCATCCTACGAGCAGTACTTC. The complete variable domain, with remaining parts taken from reference TRBV28 and TRBJ2-7, reads DVKVTQSSRYLVKRTGEKVFLECVQDMDHENMFWYRQDPGLGLRLIYFSYDVKMKEKGDIPEGYSVSREKKERFSLILESASTNQTSMYLCASTSAARPSSYEQYFGPGTRLTVT.

The chain has TRBV20-1 and TRBJ2-3; 11 bases fit TRBD2. Germline V gene sequence: CDR1 DFQATT, CDR2 SNEGSKA (reference sequence). The J segment lost 2 bases and the V segment lost 1 base, leaving 2 bases of the junction unmatched. There are 15 residues in the CDR3. CDR3 amino acids: CSARGGLAVTDTQYF. The CDR3 nucleotides read TGCAGTGCTAGAGGGGGACTAGCGGTCACAGATACGCAGTATTTT.

In its sample, this clonotype was seen a few times. The CDR3 sequence is CSAGEGNTEAFF. The CDR3 region has the DNA TGCAGCGCTGGGGAGGGGAACACTGAAGCTTTCTTT. J is TRBJ1-1 and V is TRBV29-1; D is unclear. V shed 7 bases and J shed 1 base, with 10 bases lying between them. Germline V gene data show CDR1 as SQVTM and CDR2 as ANQGSEA. This CDR3 has 12 residues.

The rearrangement links TRBV24-1 to TRBJ1-1; D call uncertain. Germline V gene sequence: CDR1 KGHDR, CDR2 SFDVKD. Between the trimmed V and J ends, which lost 3 bases and 4 bases, there was a span of 8 bases. There are 13 residues in the CDR3. DNA for the CDR3: TGTGCCACCAGTGATGGGTCGTCCACTGAAGCTTTCTTT. Protein sequence: CATSDGSSTEAFF.

As to this clonotype: One junction end does not reproduce the germline sequence, and a read error may be involved. V usage is TRBV4-1 and J usage is TRBJ1-4; TRBD1 is a possible D gene (6 bases). There are 16 residues in the CDR3. Germline CDR1 MGHRA, CDR2 YSYEKL. The CDR3 region is CACSQEGRTDNEKLFF. The DNA for the CDR3 is TGCGCCTGCAGCCAAGAGGGCAGGACAGATAATGAAAAACTGTTTTTT.

The gene calls are TRBV29-1 and TRBJ1-1, with D possibly TRBD1 on 5 matching bases. The CDR3 spans 12 residues. Germline values: CDR1 SQVTM, CDR2 ANQGSEA. V lost 6 bases and J 7 bases, leaving 15 bases between the germline ends. CDR3 in amino acids: CSVSRARGEAFF. CDR3 sequence (DNA): TGCAGCGTGTCACGGGCGAGGGGTGAAGCTTTCTTT.

This clonotype was observed a handful of times. This chain uses TRBV5-1 with TRBJ2-2; 7 nucleotides align to TRBD2. V shed 7 bases and J 5 bases; nucleotides not matched to a gene: 8. The CDR3 contains 14 residues. Germline V gene sequence: CDR1 SGHRS, CDR2 YFSETQ. CDR3 in DNA: TGCGCCAGCCGACGGGAGGAAGTGACCGGGGAGCTGTTTTTT. Protein sequence: CASRREEVTGELFF.